These T cell receptor beta chains were read from a single sample in a study of CD8 T cells in ankylosing spondylitis. TCRdb processed the 5' RACE reads anew with MiXCR; each CDR3 protein has one entry. The table includes 90,000 to 120,000 distinct CDR3 sequences, under 30% detected once. The sample comprised synovial fluid, either unsorted or a sorted T cell fraction (not recorded which). All receptors derive from a male donor with ankylosing spondylitis. Both conserved end residues are part of each CDR3. Each record gives: clone size, V gene, D gene, CDR3 protein. D genes are given only for firm matches. Expanded clones get a size class; other rows say once, few or many, or leave the size out.

clone_size: few; v_call: TRBV30; d_call: -; cdr3_aa: CAWSEGRGNQPQHF
clone_size: few; v_call: TRBV29-1; d_call: TRBD1; cdr3_aa: CSVEGTGGEGGYTF
clone_size: -; v_call: TRBV7-9; d_call: TRBD1; cdr3_aa: CASSDSNRGMNTEAFF
clone_size: few; v_call: TRBV5-4; d_call: -; cdr3_aa: CASSLDKGYSPLHF
clone_size: -; v_call: TRBV7-9; d_call: -; cdr3_aa: CASSLLGQNTGELFF
clone_size: few; v_call: TRBV11-3; d_call: -; cdr3_aa: CATYAGFGNTIYF
clone_size: large; v_call: TRBV24-1; d_call: TRBD1; cdr3_aa: CATSDSGTGVTGELFF
clone_size: few; v_call: TRBV3-1; d_call: -; cdr3_aa: CASSGSRNQPQHF
clone_size: -; v_call: TRBV5-1; d_call: TRBD2; cdr3_aa: CASSSGLAGVYNEQFF
clone_size: few; v_call: TRBV5-1; d_call: TRBD1; cdr3_aa: CASSLTGFDKNIQYF
clone_size: -; v_call: TRBV20-1; d_call: -; cdr3_aa: CSAAPGIQETQYF
clone_size: -; v_call: TRBV29-1; d_call: -; cdr3_aa: CSVEVTPLLEHGYTF
clone_size: -; v_call: TRBV2; d_call: TRBD1; cdr3_aa: CASSVGQAGAGNTIYF
clone_size: -; v_call: TRBV9; d_call: TRBD2; cdr3_aa: CASNLAGGAQETQYF
clone_size: few; v_call: TRBV3-1; d_call: TRBD1; cdr3_aa: CASSIRQGYEQYF
clone_size: -; v_call: TRBV10-1; d_call: -; cdr3_aa: CASSETDQPQHF
clone_size: -; v_call: TRBV6-1; d_call: TRBD1; cdr3_aa: CASTHRDRVSEAFF
clone_size: few; v_call: TRBV4-1; d_call: -; cdr3_aa: CASSRPGSDGNTIYF